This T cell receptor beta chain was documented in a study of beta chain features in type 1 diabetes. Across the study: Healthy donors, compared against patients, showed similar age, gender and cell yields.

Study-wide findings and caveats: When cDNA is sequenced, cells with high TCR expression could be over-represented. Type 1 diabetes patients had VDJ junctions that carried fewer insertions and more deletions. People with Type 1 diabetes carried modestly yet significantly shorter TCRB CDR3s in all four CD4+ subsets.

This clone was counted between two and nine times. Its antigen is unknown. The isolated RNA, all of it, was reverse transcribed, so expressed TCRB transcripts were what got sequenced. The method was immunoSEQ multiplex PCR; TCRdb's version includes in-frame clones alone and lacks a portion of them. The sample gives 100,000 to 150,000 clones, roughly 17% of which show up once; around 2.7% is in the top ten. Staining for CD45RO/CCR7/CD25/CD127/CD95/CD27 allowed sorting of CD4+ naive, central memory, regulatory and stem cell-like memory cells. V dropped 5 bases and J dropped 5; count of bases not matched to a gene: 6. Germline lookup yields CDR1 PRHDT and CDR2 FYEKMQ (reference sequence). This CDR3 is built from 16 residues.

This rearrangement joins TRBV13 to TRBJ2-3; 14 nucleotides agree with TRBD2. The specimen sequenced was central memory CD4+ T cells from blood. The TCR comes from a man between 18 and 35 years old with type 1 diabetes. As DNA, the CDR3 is TGTGCCAGCAGCCCTAGACTAGCGGGAGGGCTAGATACGCAGTATTTT. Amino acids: CASSPRLAGGLDTQYF.